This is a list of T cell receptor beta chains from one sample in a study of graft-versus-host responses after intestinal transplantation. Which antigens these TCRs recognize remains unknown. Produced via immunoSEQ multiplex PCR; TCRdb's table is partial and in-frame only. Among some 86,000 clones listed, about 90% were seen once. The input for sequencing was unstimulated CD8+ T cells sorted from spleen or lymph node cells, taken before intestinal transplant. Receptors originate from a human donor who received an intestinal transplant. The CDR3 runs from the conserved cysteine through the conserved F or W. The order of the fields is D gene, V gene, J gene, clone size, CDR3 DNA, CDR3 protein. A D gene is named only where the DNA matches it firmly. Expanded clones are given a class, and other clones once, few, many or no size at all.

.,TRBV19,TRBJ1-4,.,TGTGCCAGTAGTACAACAGGGCGCAATGAAAAACTGTTTTTT,CASSTTGRNEKLFF
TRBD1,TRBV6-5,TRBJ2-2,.,TGTGCCAGCGCAAGGGGGCAGACCGGGGAGCTGTTTTTT,CASARGQTGELFF
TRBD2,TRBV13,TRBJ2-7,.,TGTGCCAGCAGCTCGGGGGGGACCTACGAGCAGTACTTC,CASSSGGTYEQYF
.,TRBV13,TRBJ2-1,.,TGTGCCAGCAGCTTAGGCCTTCAGGGGCTCTACAATGAGCAGTTCTTC,CASSLGLQGLYNEQFF
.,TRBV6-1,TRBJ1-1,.,TGTGCCAGCAGTGCCGACGGGTGGATGAACACTGAAGCTTTCTTT,CASSADGWMNTEAFF
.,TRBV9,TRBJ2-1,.,TGTGCCAGCAGCGTAGCTCTAAGCGCCACTGAGCAGTTCTTC,CASSVALSATEQFF
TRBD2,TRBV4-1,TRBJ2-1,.,TGCGCCAGCAGCCAAGTTCCCCAAATAGCGGGAGGATTAGAGCAGTTCTTC,CASSQVPQIAGGLEQFF
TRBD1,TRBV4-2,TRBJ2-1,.,TGTGCCAGCAGCCAAGGAACAGGGGGACGGGGTGAGCAGTTCTTC,CASSQGTGGRGEQFF
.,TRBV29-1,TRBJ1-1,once,TGCAGCGTTGAAACAGGGAGGGACACTGAAGCTTTCTTT,CSVETGRDTEAFF
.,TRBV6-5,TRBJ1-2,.,TGTGCCAGCAGTTACTCGCCCAGTAACTATGGCTACACCTTC,CASSYSPSNYGYTF
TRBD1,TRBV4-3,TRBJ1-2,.,TGCGCCAGCAGCCAAAACCAGGGGGCTAACTATGGCTACACCTTC,CASSQNQGANYGYTF
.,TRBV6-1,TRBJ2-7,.,TGTGCCAGCAGTGGAATTTCCTACGAGCAGTACTTC,CASSGISYEQYF
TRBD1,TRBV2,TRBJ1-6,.,TGTGCCAGCAGTAAGACAGGGAACTCCTATAATTCACCCCTCCACTTT,CASSKTGNSYNSPLHF
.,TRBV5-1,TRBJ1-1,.,TGCGCCAGCAGCTTGGGGGACACGGGAACTGAAGCTTTCTTT,CASSLGDTGTEAFF
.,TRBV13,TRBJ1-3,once,TGTGCCAGCAGCTTACCCAGCTCTGGAAACACCATATATTTT,CASSLPSSGNTIYF
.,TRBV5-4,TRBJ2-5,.,TGTGCCAGCAGCCCCCCTGGGGAGACCCAGTACTTC,CASSPPGETQYF
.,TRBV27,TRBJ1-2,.,TGTGCCAGCAGTCCTATTGGGGGTTCATTTAACTATGGCTACACCTTC,CASSPIGGSFNYGYTF
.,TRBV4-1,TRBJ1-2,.,TGCGCCAGCAGCCAAGTTTGGGTGCTGGTGGGTGGCTACACCTTC,CASSQVWVLVGGYTF
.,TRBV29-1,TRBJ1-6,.,TGCAGCGTTCGGGACGGAAAAAATTCACCCCTCCACTTT,CSVRDGKNSPLHF
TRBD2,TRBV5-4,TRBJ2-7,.,TGTGCCAGCAGCCCTGGGGGGAGGGCACCCTACGAGCAGTACTTC,CASSPGGRAPYEQYF
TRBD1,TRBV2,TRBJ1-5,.,TGTGCCAGCAGTCCGGACAGGGGCGATCAGCCCCAGCATTTT,CASSPDRGDQPQHF
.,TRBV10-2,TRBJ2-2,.,TGCGCCAGCGGGGGGACGCCGAACACCGGGGAGCTGTTTTTT,CASGGTPNTGELFF
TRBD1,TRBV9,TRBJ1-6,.,TGTGCCAGCAGCGGAGAGGGGGGACAGCCGGTTAATTCACCCCTCCACTTT,CASSGEGGQPVNSPLHF
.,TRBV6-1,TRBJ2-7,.,TGTGCCACTGCAAAGATCCCCTATGTACGCTACGAGCAGTACTTC,CATAKIPYVRYEQYF
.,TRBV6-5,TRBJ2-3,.,TGTGCCAGCAGTTACTCGACAGGTTCAGATACGCAGTATTTT,CASSYSTGSDTQYF
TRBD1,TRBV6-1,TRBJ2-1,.,TGTGCCAGCAGATCTGGGACAGGGGGCTATGAGCAGTTCTTC,CASRSGTGGYEQFF
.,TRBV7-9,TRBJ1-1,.,TGTGCCAGCAGCTTAGTCGTACAGGCGAACACTGAAGCTTTCTTT,CASSLVVQANTEAFF
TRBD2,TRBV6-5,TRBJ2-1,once,TGTGCCAGCAGAACACTAGCGGGAGCGGGTGAGCAGTTCTTC,CASRTLAGAGEQFF
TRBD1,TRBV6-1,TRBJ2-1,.,TGTGCCAGCAGTGAAGCGCCTACAAGGACAGGGGGCAATGAGCAGTTCTTC,CASSEAPTRTGGNEQFF
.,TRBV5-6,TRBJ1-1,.,TGTGCCAGCAGCTTTCGAGGTGTTAACACTGAAGCTTTCTTT,CASSFRGVNTEAFF
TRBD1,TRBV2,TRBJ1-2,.,TGTGCCAGCAGTCCGGGACAGGGGGCCGGTGGCTACACCTTC,CASSPGQGAGGYTF
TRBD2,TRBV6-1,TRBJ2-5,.,TGTGCCAGCAGCCCCAGCGGGGGGAAAGCCCAGTACTTC,CASSPSGGKAQYF